The T cell receptor (beta chain) described here comes from a study of OX40 agonist ivuxolimab in advanced cancers. Using immunoSEQ multiplex PCR, the repertoire was profiled, and TCRdb retains in-frame clones only, with some absent. The data show some 35,000 clones, with 85% to 90% seen just once and less than 35% held by the top ten. The J segment lost 4 bases and the V segment lost 1 base, leaving 16 bases of the junction unmatched. The CDR3 is 20 residues long. Germline values: CDR1 MGHRA, CDR2 YSYEKL. The chain has TRBV4-1 and TRBJ2-3, with 11 bases identical to TRBD2. Material: CD4+ or CD8+ T cells sorted from blood, obtained in a trial of the OX40 agonist ivuxolimab. The TCR comes from an adult with an advanced solid tumor such as melanoma, head and neck, liver or kidney cancer. CDR3: CASSQVPLKLTSGVSDTQYF. As DNA, the CDR3 is TGCGCCAGCAGCCAAGTCCCTCTAAAACTGACTAGCGGGGTATCAGATACGCAGTATTTT.